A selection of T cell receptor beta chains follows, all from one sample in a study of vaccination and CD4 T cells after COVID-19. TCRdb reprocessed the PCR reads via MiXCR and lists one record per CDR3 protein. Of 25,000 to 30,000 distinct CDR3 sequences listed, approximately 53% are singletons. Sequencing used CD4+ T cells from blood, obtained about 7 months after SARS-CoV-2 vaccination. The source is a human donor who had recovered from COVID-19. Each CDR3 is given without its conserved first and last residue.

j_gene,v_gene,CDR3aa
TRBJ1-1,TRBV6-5,ASSYDTTIAAF
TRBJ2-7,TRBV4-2,ASSQEGLAGEQY
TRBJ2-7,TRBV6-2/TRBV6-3,ASSDTLVSYEQY
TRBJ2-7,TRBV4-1,ASSQLPAGIYEQY
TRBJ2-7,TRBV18,ASSPTRRESSYEQY
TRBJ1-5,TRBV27,ASSSLGQNNQPQH
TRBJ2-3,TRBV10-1,ASSDRGITDTQY
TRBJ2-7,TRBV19,ASSWDDSNEQY
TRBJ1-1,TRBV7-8,ASSYGGSEAF
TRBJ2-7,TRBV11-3,ARYRGVSEQY
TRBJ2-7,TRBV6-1,ASGSGFSYEQY
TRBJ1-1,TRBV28,ASSFEGTMNTEAF
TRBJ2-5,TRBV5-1,ASSFPGTSGTAETQY
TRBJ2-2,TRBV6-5,ASSYSVGELF
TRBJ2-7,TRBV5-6,ASSFDRASGEQY
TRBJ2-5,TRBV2,ASSEALVIRETQY
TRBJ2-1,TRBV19,ATTTGGSSYNEQF
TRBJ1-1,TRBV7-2,ASSSYAGTEAF
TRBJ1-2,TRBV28,ASRKEAGVGYT
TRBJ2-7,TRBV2,ASSPAGVIEQY
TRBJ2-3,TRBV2,ASSAPGHQTDTQY
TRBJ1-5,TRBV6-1,ASKLTGASQPQH
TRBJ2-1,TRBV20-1,SARLAGDNEQF
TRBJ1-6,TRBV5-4,ASSSRMGGYNSPLH
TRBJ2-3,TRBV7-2,ASSLSAGAPTDTQY
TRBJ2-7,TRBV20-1,SARVMGEQY
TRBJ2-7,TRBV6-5,ASSWDSEAREQY
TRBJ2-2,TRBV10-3,AISEGRTGELF
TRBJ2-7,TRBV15,ATSRDLGEQY
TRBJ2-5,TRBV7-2,ASSNDVGGRQY
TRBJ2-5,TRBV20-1,SVGVGSLETQY
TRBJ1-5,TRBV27,ASSLGVPNQPQH
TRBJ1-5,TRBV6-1,ASKFPGVGSNQPQH
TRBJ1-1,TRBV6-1,ASSVDRGRGEAF
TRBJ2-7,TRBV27,ASRPLNRASYEQY
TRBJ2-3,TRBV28,AAAKGERTQY
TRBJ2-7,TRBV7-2,ASSSRPSLGEQY
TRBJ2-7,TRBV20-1,SAMGLAGDRSYEQY
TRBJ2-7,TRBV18,ASSPGVRAYEQY